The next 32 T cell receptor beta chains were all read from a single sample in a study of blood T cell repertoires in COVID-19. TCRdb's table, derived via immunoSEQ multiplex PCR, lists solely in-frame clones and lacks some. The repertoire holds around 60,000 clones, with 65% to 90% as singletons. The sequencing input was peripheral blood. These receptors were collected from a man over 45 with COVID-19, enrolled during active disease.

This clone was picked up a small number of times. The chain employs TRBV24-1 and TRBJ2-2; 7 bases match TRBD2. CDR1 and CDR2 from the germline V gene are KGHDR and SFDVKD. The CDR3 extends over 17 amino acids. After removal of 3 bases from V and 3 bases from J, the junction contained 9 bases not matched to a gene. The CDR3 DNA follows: TGTGCCACCAGTGATCCTCCGGCGGGAGCGTACACCGGGGAGCTGTTTTTT. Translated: CATSDPPAGAYTGELFF.

The CDR3 region has the DNA TGTGCCAGCAGCAGACACGGGGGGGCTGGAAACACCATATATTTT. Translated, it gives CASSRHGGAGNTIYF. The genes are TRBV7-2 and TRBJ1-3; possible D gene TRBD1, 5 bases. Germline assignment: CDR1 SGHTA and CDR2 FQGNSA. V was clipped by 5 bases and J by 2 bases, with 13 bases between them. CDR3 size: 15 residues.

CDR3 nucleotides: TGTGCCAGCAGCCCTCAAGGGGAGGCGATTGGTGGGGAAAAACTGTTTTTT. This gives the protein CASSPQGEAIGGEKLFF. J is TRBJ1-4 and V is TRBV9, with a possible D match to TRBD1 (5 bases). V was cut by 4 bases and J by 8 bases, with 24 bases left in between. The CDR3 contains 17 residues. CDR1 is SGDLS and CDR2 is YYNGEE in the germline V gene.

The CDR3 reads CASAGLAGGGLAKNIQYF. The CDR3 DNA reads TGTGCCAGCGCGGGACTAGCGGGAGGGGGCCTGGCCAAAAACATTCAGTACTTC. The genes are TRBV2 and TRBJ2-4; TRBD2 matches 16 bases. The trim removed 8 bases at V and 1 base at J, leaving 8 bases unmatched. Germline values: CDR1 SNHLY, CDR2 FYNNEI. This CDR3 is built from 18 residues.

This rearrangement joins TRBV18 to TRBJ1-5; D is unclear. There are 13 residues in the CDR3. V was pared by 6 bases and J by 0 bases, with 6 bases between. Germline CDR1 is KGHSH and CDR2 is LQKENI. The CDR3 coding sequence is TGTGCCAGCTCCCCCAATAGCAATCAGCCCCAGCATTTT. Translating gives CASSPNSNQPQHF.

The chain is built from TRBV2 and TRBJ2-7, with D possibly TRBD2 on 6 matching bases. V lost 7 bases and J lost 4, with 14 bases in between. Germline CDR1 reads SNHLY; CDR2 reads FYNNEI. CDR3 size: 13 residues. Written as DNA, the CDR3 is TGTGCCAGCATGCCGGGAGAGTCTTACGAGCAGTACTTC. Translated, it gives CASMPGESYEQYF. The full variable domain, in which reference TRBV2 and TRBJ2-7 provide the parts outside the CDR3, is EPEVTQTPSHQVTQMGQEVILRCVPISNHLYFYWYRQILGQKVEFLVSFYNNEISEKSEIFDDQFSVERPDGSNFTLKIRSTKLEDSAMYFCASMPGESYEQYFGPGTRLTVT.

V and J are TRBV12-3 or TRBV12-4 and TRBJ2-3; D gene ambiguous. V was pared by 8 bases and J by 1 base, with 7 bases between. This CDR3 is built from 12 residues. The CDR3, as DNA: TGTGCCAGCTCTCCCGGCACAGATACGCAGTATTTT. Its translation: CASSPGTDTQYF.

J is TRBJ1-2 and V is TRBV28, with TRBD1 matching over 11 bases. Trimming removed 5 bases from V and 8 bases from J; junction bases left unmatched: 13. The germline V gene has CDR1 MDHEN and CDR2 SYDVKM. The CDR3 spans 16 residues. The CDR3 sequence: CASSPLWGQGVGGYTF. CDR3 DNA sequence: TGTGCCAGCAGTCCGCTATGGGGACAGGGGGTTGGAGGCTACACCTTC.

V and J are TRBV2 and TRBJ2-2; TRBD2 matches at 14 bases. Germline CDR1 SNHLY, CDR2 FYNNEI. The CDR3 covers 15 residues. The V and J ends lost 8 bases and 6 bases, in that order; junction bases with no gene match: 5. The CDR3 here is CASLPGLAGAGELFF. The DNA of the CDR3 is TGTGCCAGCTTACCGGGACTAGCGGGAGCCGGGGAGCTGTTTTTT.

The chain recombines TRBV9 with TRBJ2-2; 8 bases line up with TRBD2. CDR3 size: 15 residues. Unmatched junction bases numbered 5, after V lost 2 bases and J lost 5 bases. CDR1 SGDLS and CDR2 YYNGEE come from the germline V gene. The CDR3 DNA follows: TGTGCCAGCAGCGTGCGGGGACTAGGGACCGGGGAGCTGTTTTTT. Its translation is CASSVRGLGTGELFF.

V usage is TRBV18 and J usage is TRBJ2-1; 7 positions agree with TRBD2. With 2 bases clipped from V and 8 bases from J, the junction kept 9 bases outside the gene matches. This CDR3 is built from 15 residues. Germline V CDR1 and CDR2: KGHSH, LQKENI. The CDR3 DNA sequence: TGTGCCAGCTCACCAAGCGCGGGAGAAGGCTATGAGCAGTTCTTC. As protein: CASSPSAGEGYEQFF. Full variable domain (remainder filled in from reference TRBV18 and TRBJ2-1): NAGVMQNPRHLVRRRGQEARLRCSPMKGHSHVYWYRQLPEEGLKFMVYLQKENIIDESGMPKERFSAEFPKEGPSILRIQQVVRGDSAAYFCASSPSAGEGYEQFFGPGTRLTVL.

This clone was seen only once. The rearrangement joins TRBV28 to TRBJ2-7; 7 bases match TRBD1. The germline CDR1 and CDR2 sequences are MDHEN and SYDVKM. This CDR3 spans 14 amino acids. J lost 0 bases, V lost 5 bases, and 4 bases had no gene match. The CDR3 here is CASSTDRTSYEQYF. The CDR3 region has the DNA TGTGCCAGCAGTACGGACAGGACCTCCTACGAGCAGTACTTC.

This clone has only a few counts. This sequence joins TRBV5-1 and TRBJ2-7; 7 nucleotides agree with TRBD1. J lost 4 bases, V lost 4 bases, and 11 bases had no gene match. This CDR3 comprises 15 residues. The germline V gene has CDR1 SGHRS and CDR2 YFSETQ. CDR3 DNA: TGCGCCAGCAGCCTTGTCCCGGGACAGTCTTACGAGCAGTACTTC. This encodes CASSLVPGQSYEQYF.

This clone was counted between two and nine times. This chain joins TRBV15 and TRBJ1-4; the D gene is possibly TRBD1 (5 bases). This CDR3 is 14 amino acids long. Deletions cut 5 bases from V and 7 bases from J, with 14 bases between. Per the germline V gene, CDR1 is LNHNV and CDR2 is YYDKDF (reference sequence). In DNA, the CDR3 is TGTGCCACCAGCGGGGCTGGGAAGGGTGAAAAACTGTTTTTT. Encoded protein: CATSGAGKGEKLFF.

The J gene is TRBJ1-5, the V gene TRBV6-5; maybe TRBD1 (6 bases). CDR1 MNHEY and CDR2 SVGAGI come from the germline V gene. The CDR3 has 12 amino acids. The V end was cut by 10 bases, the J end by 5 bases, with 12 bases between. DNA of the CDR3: TGTGCCACCAAAACAGGGTATCAGCCCCAGCATTTT. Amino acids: CATKTGYQPQHF.

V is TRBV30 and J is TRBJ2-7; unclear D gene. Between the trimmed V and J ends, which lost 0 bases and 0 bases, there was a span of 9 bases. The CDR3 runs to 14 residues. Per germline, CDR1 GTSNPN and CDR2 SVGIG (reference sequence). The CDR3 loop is CAWSVGGISYEQYF. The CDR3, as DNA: TGTGCCTGGAGTGTCGGCGGAATCTCCTACGAGCAGTACTTC. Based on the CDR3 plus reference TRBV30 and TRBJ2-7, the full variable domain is SQTIHQWPATLVQPVGSPLSLECTVEGTSNPNLYWYRQAAGRGLQLLFYSVGIGQISSEVPQNLSASRPQDRQFILSSKKLLLSDSGFYLCAWSVGGISYEQYFGPGTRLTVT.

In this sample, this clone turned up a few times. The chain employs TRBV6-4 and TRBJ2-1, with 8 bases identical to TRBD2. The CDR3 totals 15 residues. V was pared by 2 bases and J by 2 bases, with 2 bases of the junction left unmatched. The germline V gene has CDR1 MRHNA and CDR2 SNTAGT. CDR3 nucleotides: TGTGCCAGCAGTGACCGAGCGGGGGCCTACAATGAGCAGTTCTTC. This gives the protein CASSDRAGAYNEQFF.

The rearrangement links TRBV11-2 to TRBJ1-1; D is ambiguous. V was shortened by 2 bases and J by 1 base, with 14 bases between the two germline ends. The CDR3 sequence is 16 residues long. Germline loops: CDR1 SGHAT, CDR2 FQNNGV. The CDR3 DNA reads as TGTGCCAGCAGCTTAATAGCGGGGAGTTCGAACACTGAAGCTTTCTTT. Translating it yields CASSLIAGSSNTEAFF.

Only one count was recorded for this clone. CDR3 coding DNA: TGTGCCAGCAGCCGACAGGCACATAATTCACCCCTCCACTTT. Protein product: CASSRQAHNSPLHF. This chain uses TRBV6-5 with TRBJ1-6; weak D call: TRBD1 (6 bases). Trimming took 6 bases from V and 5 from J, leaving 11 bases between them. Looked up from germline, CDR1 is MNHEY and CDR2 is SVGAGI. This CDR3 is built from 14 residues.

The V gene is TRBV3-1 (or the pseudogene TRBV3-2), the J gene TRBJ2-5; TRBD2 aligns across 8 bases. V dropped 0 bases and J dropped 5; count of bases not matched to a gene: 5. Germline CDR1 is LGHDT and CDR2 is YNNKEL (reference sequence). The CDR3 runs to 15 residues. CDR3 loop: CASSQDWSSGETQYF. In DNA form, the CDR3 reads TGTGCCAGCAGCCAAGATTGGTCTAGCGGGGAGACCCAGTACTTC.

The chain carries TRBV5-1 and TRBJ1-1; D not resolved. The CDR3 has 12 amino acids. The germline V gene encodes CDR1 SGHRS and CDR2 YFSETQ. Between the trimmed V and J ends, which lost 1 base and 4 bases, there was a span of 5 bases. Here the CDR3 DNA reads TGCGCCAGCAGCTTGCTCGGCACTGAAGCTTTCTTT. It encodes CASSLLGTEAFF.

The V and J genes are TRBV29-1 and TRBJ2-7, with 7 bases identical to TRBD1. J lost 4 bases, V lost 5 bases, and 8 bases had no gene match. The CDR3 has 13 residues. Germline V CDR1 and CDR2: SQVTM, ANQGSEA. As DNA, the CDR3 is TGCAGCGTTCTAGGGACAGACCCTTACGAGCAGTACTTC. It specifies CSVLGTDPYEQYF.

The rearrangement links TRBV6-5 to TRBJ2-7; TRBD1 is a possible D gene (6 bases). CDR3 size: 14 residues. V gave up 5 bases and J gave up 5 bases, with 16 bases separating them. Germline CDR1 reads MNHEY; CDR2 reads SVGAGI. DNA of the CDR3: TGTGCCAGCAGTACAGGACAGAAGCCCCACGAGCAGTACTTC. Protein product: CASSTGQKPHEQYF.

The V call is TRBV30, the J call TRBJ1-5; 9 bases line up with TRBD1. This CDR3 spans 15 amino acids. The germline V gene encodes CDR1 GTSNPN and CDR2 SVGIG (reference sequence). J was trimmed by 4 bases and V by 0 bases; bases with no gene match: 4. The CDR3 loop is CAWSVGDRENQPQHF. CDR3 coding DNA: TGTGCCTGGAGTGTGGGGGACAGGGAGAATCAGCCCCAGCATTTT.

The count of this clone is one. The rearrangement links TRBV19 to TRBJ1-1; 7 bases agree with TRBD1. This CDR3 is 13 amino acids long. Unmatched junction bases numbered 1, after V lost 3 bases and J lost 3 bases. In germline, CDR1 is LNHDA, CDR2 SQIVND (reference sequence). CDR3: CASSIDRDTEAFF. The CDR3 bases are TGTGCCAGTAGTATCGACAGGGACACTGAAGCTTTCTTT.

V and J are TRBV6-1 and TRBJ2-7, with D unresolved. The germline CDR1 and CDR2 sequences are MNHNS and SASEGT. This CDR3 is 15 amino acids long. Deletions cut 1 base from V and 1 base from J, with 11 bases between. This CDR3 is CASSEGRSPSYEQYF. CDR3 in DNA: TGTGCCAGCAGTGAAGGAAGAAGCCCTTCCTACGAGCAGTACTTC.

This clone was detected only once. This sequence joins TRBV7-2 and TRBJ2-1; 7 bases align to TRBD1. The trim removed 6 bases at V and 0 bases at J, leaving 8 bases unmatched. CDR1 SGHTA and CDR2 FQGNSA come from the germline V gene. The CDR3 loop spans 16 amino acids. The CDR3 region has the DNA TGTGCCAGCAGGGCACAGGGGCTAGACTCCTACAATGAGCAGTTCTTC. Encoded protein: CASRAQGLDSYNEQFF.

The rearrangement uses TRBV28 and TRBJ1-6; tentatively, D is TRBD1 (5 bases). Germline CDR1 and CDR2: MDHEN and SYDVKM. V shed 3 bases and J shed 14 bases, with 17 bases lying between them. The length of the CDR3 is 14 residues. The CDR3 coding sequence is TGTGCCAGCAGTTTGTCGGCAGACAGTGACACCCTCCACTTT. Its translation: CASSLSADSDTLHF.

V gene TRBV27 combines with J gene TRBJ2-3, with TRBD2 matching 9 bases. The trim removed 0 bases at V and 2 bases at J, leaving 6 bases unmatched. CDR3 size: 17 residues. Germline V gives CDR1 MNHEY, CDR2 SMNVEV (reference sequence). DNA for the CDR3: TGTGCCAGCAGTTTATCCTCGACTAGCGGAAACACAGATACGCAGTATTTT. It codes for CASSLSSTSGNTDTQYF.

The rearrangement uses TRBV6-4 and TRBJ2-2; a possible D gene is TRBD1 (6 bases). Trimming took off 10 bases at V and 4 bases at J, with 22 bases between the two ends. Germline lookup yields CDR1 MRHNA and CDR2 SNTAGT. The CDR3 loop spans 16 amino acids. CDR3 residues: CATGITGSSGTGELFF. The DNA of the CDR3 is TGTGCCACCGGTATAACAGGGTCGTCGGGCACCGGGGAGCTGTTTTTT.

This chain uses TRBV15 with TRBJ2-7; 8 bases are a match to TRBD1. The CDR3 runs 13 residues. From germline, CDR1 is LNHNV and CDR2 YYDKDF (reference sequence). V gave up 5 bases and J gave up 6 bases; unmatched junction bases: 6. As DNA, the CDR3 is TGTGCCACCAGCCCCCGGACAGGGCGCGAGCAGTACTTC. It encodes CATSPRTGREQYF.

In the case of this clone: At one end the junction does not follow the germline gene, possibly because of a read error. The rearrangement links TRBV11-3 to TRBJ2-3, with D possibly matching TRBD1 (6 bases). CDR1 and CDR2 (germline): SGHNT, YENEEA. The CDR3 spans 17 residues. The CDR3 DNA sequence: TGTGCCAGCAGCTTAAGGTCTGGGGGCCTAGTCACAGATATGCAGTATTTT. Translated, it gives CASSLRSGGLVTDMQYF.